Here is one T cell receptor beta chain with its context. Its target is not known. These data originate in a study of Ad26.COV2.S vaccination and SARS-CoV-2 variants. Study-level background: Dosing was one shot or two shots 56 days apart.

Treatment given: about 20 received Ad26.COV2.S at low or high dose, single or two shots; five or six received placebo; per-sample allocation not given. Sampling was done on day 63 after the first vaccine or placebo injection. The individual, an adult aged 18-55 years, was a donor in Boston. Germline CDR1 reads SNHLY; CDR2 reads FYNNEI. The V end was cut by 4 bases, the J end by 3 bases, with 22 bases between. CDR3 size: 17 residues. TCRdb keeps only in-frame clones here, not all; method: immunoSEQ multiplex PCR. In the table there are about 680,000 clones, roughly nine tenths of which are singletons. Findings of the study overall: Vaccinees displayed broader spike-specific TCR repertoires than placebo recipients. Total T cell responses, in the TCR breadth and depth analyses, may have been underestimated.

The chain links TRBV2 to TRBJ2-7; D is ambiguous. Sample: peripheral blood, taken in a trial of Ad26.COV2.S vaccine versus placebo. The sequence was obtained from a person aged 18-65 years who received the Ad26.COV2.S COVID-19 vaccine or a placebo. CDR3 bases: TGTGCCAGCAGTGGACCCCTCGCACACGGTAATTACTACGAGCAGTACTTC. Protein: CASSGPLAHGNYYEQYF.